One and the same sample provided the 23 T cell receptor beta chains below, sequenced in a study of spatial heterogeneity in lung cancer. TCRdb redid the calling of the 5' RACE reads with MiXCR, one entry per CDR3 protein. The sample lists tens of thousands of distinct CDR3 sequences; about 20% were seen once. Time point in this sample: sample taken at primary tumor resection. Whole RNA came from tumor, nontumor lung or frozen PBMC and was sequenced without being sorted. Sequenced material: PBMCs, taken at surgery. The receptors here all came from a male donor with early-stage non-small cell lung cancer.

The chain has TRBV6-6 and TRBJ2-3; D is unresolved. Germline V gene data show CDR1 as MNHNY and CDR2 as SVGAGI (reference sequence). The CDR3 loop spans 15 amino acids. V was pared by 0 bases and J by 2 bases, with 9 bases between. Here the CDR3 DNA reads TGTGCCAGCAGTTACTCGTTAGTGAACACAGATACGCAGTATTTT. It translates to CASSYSLVNTDTQYF.

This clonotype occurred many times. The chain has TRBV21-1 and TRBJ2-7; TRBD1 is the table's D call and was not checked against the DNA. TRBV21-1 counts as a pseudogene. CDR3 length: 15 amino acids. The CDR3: CASSKDRDLSYEQYF. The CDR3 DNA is TGTGCCAGCAGCAAAGATCGGGACCTTAGCTACGAGCAGTACTTC.

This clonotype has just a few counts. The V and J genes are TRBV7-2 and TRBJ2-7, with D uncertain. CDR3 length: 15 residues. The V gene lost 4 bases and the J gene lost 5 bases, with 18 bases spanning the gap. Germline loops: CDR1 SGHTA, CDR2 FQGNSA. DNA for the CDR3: TGTGCCAGCAGCTACCGAGACCGCCAAGAGAACGAGCAGTACTTC. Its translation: CASSYRDRQENEQYF.

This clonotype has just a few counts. CDR3 DNA: TGTGCCAGCGCCCCGGACAGTAGGAACACTGAAGCTTTCTTT. It encodes CASAPDSRNTEAFF. The V gene is TRBV6-1, the J gene TRBJ1-1, with D perhaps matching TRBD1 (6 bases). V lost 8 bases, J lost 1 base, and 14 bases lay in between. The CDR3 is made up of 14 amino acids. Germline V gene sequence: CDR1 MNHNS, CDR2 SASEGT.

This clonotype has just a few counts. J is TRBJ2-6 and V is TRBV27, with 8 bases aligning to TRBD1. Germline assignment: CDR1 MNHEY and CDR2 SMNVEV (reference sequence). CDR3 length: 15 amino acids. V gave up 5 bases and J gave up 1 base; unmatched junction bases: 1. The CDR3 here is CASSDRGSGANVLTF. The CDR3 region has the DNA TGTGCCAGCAGTGACAGGGGATCTGGGGCCAACGTCCTGACTTTC.

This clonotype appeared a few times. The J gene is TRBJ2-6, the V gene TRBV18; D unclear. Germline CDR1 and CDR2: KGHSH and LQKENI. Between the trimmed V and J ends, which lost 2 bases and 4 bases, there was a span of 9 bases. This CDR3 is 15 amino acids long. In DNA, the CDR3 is TGTGCCAGCTCACCAGGGCTACAAGGGGCCAACGTCCTGACTTTC. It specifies CASSPGLQGANVLTF.

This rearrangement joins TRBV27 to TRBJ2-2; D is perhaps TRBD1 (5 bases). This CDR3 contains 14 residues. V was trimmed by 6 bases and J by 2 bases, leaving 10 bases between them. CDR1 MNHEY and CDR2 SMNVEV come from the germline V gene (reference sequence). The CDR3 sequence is CASRGLINTGELFF. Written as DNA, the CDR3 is TGTGCCAGCAGGGGGCTGATAAACACCGGGGAGCTGTTTTTT.

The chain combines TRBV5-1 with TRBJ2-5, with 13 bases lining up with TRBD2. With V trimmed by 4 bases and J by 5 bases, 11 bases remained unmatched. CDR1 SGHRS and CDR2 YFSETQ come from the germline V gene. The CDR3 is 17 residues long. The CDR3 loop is CASSTGITSGGAETQYF. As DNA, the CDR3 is TGCGCCAGCAGCACCGGAATTACTAGCGGGGGGGCGGAGACCCAGTACTTC.

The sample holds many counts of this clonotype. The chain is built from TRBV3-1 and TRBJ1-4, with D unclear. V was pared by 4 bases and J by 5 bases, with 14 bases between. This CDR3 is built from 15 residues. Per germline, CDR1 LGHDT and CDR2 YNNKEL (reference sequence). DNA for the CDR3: TGTGCCAGCAGCCTGAAAGTTGGAAAGAATGAAAAACTGTTTTTT. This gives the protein CASSLKVGKNEKLFF.

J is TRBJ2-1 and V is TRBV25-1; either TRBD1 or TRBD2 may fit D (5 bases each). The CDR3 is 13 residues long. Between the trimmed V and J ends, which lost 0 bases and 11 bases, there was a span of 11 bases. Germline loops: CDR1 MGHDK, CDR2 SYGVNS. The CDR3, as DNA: TGTGCCAGCAGTGAATACCGGGACGCCCAGCAGTTCTTC. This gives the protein CASSEYRDAQQFF.

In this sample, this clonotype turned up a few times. The CDR3 DNA reads as TGTGCCAGCACCTGGATGGAGCGGGAGGTGGGCGAGCAGTACTTC. It codes for CASTWMEREVGEQYF. The chain carries TRBV2 and TRBJ2-7; 9 nucleotides agree with TRBD2. The CDR3 totals 15 residues. Germline assignment: CDR1 SNHLY and CDR2 FYNNEI. The trim removed 7 bases at V and 6 bases at J, leaving 13 bases unmatched. The variable domain in full, with the rest retrieved from reference TRBV2 and TRBJ2-7, is EPEVTQTPSHQVTQMGQEVILRCVPISNHLYFYWYRQILGQKVEFLVSFYNNEISEKSEIFDDQFSVERPDGSNFTLKIRSTKLEDSAMYFCASTWMEREVGEQYFGPGTRLTVT.

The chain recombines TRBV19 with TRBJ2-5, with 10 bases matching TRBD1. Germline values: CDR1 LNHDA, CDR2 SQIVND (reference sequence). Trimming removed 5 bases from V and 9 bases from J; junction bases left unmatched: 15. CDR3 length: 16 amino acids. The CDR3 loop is CASSVTGTGDEGAQYF. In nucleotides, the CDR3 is TGTGCCAGTAGTGTTACCGGGACAGGGGACGAAGGGGCCCAGTACTTC.

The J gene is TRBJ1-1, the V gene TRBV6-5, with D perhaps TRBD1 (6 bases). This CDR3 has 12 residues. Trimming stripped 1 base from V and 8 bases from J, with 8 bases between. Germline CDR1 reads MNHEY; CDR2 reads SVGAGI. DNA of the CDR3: TGTGCCAGCAGTTACTGGCAGGGGGAAGCTTTCTTT. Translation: CASSYWQGEAFF.

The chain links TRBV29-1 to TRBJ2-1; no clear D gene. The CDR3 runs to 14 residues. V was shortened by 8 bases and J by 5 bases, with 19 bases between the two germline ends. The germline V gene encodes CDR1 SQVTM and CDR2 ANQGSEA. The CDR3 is CSLTGWRSHNEQFF. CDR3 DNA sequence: TGCAGCCTAACTGGTTGGCGGAGCCACAATGAGCAGTTCTTC.

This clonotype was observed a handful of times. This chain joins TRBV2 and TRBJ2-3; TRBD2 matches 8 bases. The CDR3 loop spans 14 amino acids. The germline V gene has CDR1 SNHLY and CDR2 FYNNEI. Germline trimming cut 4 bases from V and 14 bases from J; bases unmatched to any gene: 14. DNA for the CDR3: TGTGCCAGCAGTGGTTCGGGAGACCGGGAGGGAGCGTATTTT. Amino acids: CASSGSGDREGAYF.

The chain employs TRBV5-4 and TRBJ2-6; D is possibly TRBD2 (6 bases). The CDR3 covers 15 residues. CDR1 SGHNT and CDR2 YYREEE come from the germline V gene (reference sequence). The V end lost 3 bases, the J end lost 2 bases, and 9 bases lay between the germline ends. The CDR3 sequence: CASSSPGAGANVLTF. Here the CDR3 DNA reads TGTGCCAGCAGCTCACCGGGGGCTGGGGCCAACGTCCTGACTTTC. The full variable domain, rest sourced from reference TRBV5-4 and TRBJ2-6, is ETGVTQSPTHLIKTRGQQVTLRCSSQSGHNTVSWYQQALGQGPQFIFQYYREEENGRGNFPPRFSGLQFPNYSSELNVNALELDDSALYLCASSSPGAGANVLTFGAGSRLTVL.

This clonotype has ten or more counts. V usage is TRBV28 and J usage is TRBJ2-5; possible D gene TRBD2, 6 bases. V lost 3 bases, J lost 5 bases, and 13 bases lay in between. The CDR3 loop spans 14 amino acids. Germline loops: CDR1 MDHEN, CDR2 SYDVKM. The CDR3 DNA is TGTGCCAGCAGTTTTGGAAGTGGGGGGGAGACCCAGTACTTC. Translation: CASSFGSGGETQYF.

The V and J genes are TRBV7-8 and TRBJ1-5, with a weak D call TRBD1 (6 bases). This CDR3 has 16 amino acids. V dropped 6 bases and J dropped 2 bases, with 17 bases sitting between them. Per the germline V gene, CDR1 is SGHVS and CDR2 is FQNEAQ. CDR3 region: CASSPRGLGGNQPQHF. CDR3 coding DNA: TGTGCCAGCAGTCCTCGGGGGCTAGGTGGCAATCAGCCCCAGCATTTT.

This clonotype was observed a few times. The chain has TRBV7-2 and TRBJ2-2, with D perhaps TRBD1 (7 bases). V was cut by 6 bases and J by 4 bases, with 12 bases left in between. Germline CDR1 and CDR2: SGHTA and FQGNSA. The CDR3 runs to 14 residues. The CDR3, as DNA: TGTGCCAGCAGGGGGCAGGGGGGCACCGGGGAGCTGTTTTTT. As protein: CASRGQGGTGELFF.

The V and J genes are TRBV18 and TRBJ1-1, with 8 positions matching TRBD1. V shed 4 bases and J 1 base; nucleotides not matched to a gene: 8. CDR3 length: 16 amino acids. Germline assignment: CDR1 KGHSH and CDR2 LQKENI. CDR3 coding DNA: TGTGCCAGCTCACGGCTGACAGGGGCGCAGAACACTGAAGCTTTCTTT. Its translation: CASSRLTGAQNTEAFF.

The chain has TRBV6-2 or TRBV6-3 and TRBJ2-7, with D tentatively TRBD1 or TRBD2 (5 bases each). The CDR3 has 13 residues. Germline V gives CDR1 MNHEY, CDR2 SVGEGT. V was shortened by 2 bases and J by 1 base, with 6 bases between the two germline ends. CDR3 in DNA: TGTGCCAGCAGTTACGGGGGTTCCTACGAGCAGTACTTC. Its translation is CASSYGGSYEQYF.

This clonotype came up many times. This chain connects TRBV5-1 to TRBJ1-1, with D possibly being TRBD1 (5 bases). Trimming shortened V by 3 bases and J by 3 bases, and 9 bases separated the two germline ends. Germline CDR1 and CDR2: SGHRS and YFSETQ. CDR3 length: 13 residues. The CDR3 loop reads CASSWGRDTEAFF. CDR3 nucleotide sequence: TGCGCCAGCAGCTGGGGGAGGGACACTGAAGCTTTCTTT.

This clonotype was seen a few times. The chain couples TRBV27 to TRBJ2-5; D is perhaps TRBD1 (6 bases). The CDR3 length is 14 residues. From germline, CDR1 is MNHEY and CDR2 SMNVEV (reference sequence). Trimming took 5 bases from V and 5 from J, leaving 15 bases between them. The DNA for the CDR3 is TGTGCCAGCAGTCCCGGACAGAAGGGGGAGACCCAGTACTTC. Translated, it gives CASSPGQKGETQYF.